The 10 T cell receptor beta chains below all came from one sample that was sequenced in a study of T cells in Graves' hyperthyroidism and ophthalmopathy (dated by TCRdb to 2018 to 2020). Library preparation used multiplex PCR. TCRdb lists the instrument as Illumina HiSeq 2000. The TCR beta CDR3 regions were amplified from the RNA transcripts. A first-round RT-PCR of the TCR CDR3 used the HTBI primer set with the Qiagen OneStep RT-PCR kit. TCRdb trimmed the raw reads at Q25, called clones with MiXCR and kept productive beta chains. Every distinct CDR3 protein forms one entry, paired with its most common genes and DNA. The sample table shows 340,000 or so distinct CDR3 sequences, and 18% are seen once. Of the sample, approximately 49% falls within the top ten clones. The sequenced sample consisted of blood. These receptors originate from a woman in her forties or fifties with Graves' hyperthyroidism.

This clonotype was detected ten times or more. V usage is TRBV7-8 and J usage is TRBJ2-7, with TRBD2 identical over 8 bases. The ends lost 5 bases at V and 4 bases at J; junction bases unmatched: 7. CDR1 is SGHVS and CDR2 is FQNEAQ in the germline V gene. CDR3 length equals 14 residues. CDR3 in amino acids: CASSGDGRGYEQYF. CDR3 sequence (DNA): TGTGCCAGCAGCGGAGACGGGAGGGGGTACGAGCAGTACTTC.

V usage is TRBV19 and J usage is TRBJ1-6; D perhaps matches TRBD1 (5 bases). V was pared by 0 bases and J by 8 bases, with 5 bases between. Germline CDR1 LNHDA, CDR2 SQIVND (reference sequence). This CDR3 has 13 amino acids. In DNA form, the CDR3 reads TGTGCCAGTAGTATAGAGGGGGATTCACCCCTCCACTTT. This codes for CASSIEGDSPLHF.

This clonotype was recorded a few times. The V and J genes are TRBV4-1 and TRBJ2-2; 7 positions match TRBD2. CDR1 and CDR2 from the germline V gene are MGHRA and YSYEKL. The CDR3 length is 14 residues. V lost 4 bases, J lost 4 bases, and 3 bases stayed unmatched. The CDR3 coding sequence is TGCGCCAGCAGCCTCCGGACTAGCACCGGGGAGCTGTTTTTT. Protein product: CASSLRTSTGELFF.

This clonotype was seen many times. J is TRBJ2-3 and V is TRBV9; D perhaps matches TRBD2 (6 bases). This CDR3 has 14 residues. Germline assignment: CDR1 SGDLS and CDR2 YYNGEE. The ends were cut back, 0 bases at V and 10 bases at J, with 15 bases in the middle. CDR3 region: CASSVAYRGTPQYF. The CDR3 nucleotides read TGTGCCAGCAGCGTAGCCTACCGCGGGACTCCGCAGTATTTT.

This clonotype was observed many times. The chain joins TRBV6-1 to TRBJ1-1, with 7 bases fitting TRBD1. The ends lost 3 bases at V and 5 bases at J; junction bases unmatched: 9. The CDR3 sequence is 15 residues long. Germline V CDR1 and CDR2: MNHNS, SASEGT. CDR3 amino acids: CASSDSQGVVTEAFF. As DNA, the CDR3 is TGTGCCAGCAGTGACTCCCAGGGGGTGGTGACTGAAGCTTTCTTT.

This clonotype was seen repeatedly, ten times or more. The rearrangement links TRBV30 to TRBJ1-6; D perhaps matches TRBD1 (6 bases). The CDR3 contains 16 residues. The germline gives CDR1 GTSNPN, CDR2 SVGIG (reference sequence). V dropped 1 base and J dropped 7 bases, with 17 bases sitting between them. CDR3 in DNA: TGTGCCTGGAGTGGGGGTTCACAGGGAAGGAATTCACCCCTCCACTTT. Translating it yields CAWSGGSQGRNSPLHF.

This clonotype has just a few counts. Written as DNA, the CDR3 is TGCGCCAGCAGCCAGACCCCGAGGCAGGGGTTGGGCTACACCTTC. Protein sequence: CASSQTPRQGLGYTF. The chain employs TRBV4-1 and TRBJ1-2; D may be TRBD1 (6 bases). The CDR3 totals 15 residues. Trimming took 3 bases from V and 8 from J, leaving 19 bases between them. Germline V CDR1 and CDR2: MGHRA, YSYEKL.

Ten or more counts support this clonotype. The chain recombines TRBV28 with TRBJ2-7, with 7 bases identical to TRBD2. V lost 3 bases and J lost 6; bases outside the gene matches: 5. The CDR3 totals 13 residues. In germline, CDR1 is MDHEN, CDR2 SYDVKM. CDR3 sequence reads: CASSLGREGEQYF. CDR3 DNA sequence: TGTGCCAGCAGTTTGGGTAGGGAGGGCGAGCAGTACTTC.

This clonotype was counted many times. In DNA form, the CDR3 reads TGTGCCAGCAGCCAGGACCCAGGGGCCAACTATGGCTACACCTTC. The encoded protein is CASSQDPGANYGYTF. The chain links TRBV3-1 to TRBJ1-2; D possibly corresponds to TRBD1 (6 bases). The germline gives CDR1 LGHDT, CDR2 YNNKEL (reference sequence). The CDR3 consists of 15 residues. The germline V and J ends were trimmed by 3 bases and 2 bases, with 13 bases remaining between them.

The chain combines TRBV29-1 with TRBJ2-5; 11 bases are shared with TRBD2. This CDR3 has 16 residues. Per the germline V gene, CDR1 is SQVTM and CDR2 is ANQGSEA. V was pared by 4 bases and J by 2 bases, with 9 bases of the junction left unmatched. Written as DNA, the CDR3 is TGCAGCGTTGCCCCAACTAGCGGGGGATTTCAAGAGACCCAGTACTTC. As protein: CSVAPTSGGFQETQYF.